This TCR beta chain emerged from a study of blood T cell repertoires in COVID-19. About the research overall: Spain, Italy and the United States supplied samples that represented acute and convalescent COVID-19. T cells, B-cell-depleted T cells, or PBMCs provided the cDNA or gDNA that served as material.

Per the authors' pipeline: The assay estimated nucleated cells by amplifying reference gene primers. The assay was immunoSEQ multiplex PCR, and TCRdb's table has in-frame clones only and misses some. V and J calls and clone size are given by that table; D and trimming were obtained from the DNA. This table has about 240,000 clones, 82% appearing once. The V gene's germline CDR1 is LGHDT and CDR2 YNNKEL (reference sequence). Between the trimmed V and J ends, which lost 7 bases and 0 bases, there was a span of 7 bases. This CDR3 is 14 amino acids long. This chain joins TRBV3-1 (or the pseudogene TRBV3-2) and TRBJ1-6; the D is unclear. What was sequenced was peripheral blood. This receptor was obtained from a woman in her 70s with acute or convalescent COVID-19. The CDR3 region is CASNDYSYNSPLHF. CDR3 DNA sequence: TGTGCCAGCAACGACTACTCCTATAATTCACCCCTCCACTTT.